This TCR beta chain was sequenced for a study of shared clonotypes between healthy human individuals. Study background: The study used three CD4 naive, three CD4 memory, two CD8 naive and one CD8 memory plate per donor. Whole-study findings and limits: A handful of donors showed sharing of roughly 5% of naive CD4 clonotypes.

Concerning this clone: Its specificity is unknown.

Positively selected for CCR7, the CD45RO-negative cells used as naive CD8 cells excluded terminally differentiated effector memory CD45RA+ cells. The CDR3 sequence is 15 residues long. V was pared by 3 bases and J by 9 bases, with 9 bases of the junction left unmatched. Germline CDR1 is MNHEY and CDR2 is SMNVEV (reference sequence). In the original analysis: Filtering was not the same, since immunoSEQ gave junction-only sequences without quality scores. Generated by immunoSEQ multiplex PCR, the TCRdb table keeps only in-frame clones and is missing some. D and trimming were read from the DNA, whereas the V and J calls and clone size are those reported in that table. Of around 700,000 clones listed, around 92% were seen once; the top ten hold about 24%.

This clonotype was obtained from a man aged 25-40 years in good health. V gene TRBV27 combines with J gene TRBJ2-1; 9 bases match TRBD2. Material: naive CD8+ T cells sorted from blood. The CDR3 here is CASSFGLAGSAEQFF. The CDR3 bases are TGTGCCAGCAGTTTCGGGCTAGCGGGATCGGCTGAGCAGTTCTTC.